One and the same sample provided the 22 T cell receptor beta chains below, sequenced in a study of CD8 T cells in ankylosing spondylitis. Whole-study results and caveats: Apparently characteristic of ankylosing spondylitis blood was a TCR beta motif (about 8 highly homologous variants).

These TCRs are of unknown antigen specificity. TCRdb re-analysed the 5' RACE reads in MiXCR, keeping a single row per CDR3 protein. This table has 220,000 or so distinct CDR3 sequences, about 18% appearing once. Sequencing input: blood, either unsorted or a sorted T cell fraction (not recorded which). Receptors originate from a male donor with ankylosing spondylitis.

This chain joins TRBV3-1 and TRBJ2-5; D may correspond to TRBD1 or TRBD2 (6 bases each). The germline gives CDR1 LGHDT, CDR2 YNNKEL (reference sequence). V gave up 0 bases and J gave up 5 bases, with 19 bases separating them. This CDR3 contains 17 residues. CDR3 amino acids: CASSQDRVWGAGETQYF. CDR3 nucleotide sequence: TGTGCCAGCAGCCAAGATCGAGTTTGGGGGGCGGGGGAGACCCAGTACTTC.

V and J are TRBV9 and TRBJ2-7; 10 bases line up with TRBD2. The CDR3 is 16 residues long. CDR1 SGDLS and CDR2 YYNGEE come from the germline V gene. Losses at the gene ends were 0 bases for V and 3 bases for J; bases not matched to a gene: 6. The CDR3 DNA reads as TGTGCCAGCAGCGTAGGGCCCAGCGGGGGGGGCTACGAGCAGTACTTC. This gives the protein CASSVGPSGGGYEQYF.

In its sample, this clonotype was seen a few times. The V and J genes are TRBV4-1 and TRBJ2-1, with D possibly TRBD2 on 5 matching bases. This CDR3 contains 16 residues. V was trimmed by 0 bases and J by 3 bases, leaving 12 bases between them. The germline CDR1 and CDR2 sequences are MGHRA and YSYEKL. The CDR3 DNA is TGCGCCAGCAGCCAAGATCCAGCGGCCAGCTACAATGAGCAGTTCTTC. This translates into CASSQDPAASYNEQFF.

The J gene is TRBJ2-7, the V gene TRBV6-2 or TRBV6-3; D is possibly TRBD1 (6 bases). From germline, CDR1 is MNHEY and CDR2 SVGEGT. This CDR3 region has 15 residues. The V and J ends lost 7 bases and 0 bases respectively, with 16 bases between them. The CDR3 spells CASTQAGTSSYEQYF. The CDR3 region has the DNA TGTGCCAGCACCCAAGCTGGGACAAGCTCCTACGAGCAGTACTTC.

This clonotype has only a few counts. This rearrangement joins TRBV5-1 to TRBJ2-7; D is perhaps TRBD2 (6 bases). The V gene lost 0 bases and the J gene lost 2 bases, with 12 bases spanning the gap. CDR3 size: 15 residues. The germline V gene encodes CDR1 SGHRS and CDR2 YFSETQ. This chain's CDR3 is CASSLGTKGAYEQYF. CDR3 bases: TGCGCCAGCAGCTTGGGGACTAAAGGGGCCTACGAGCAGTACTTC.

This chain connects TRBV28 to TRBJ2-6; TRBD1 might be the D (5 bases). Trimming cost V 3 bases and J 2 bases, with 20 bases left between them. This CDR3 is 19 amino acids long. CDR1 is MDHEN, CDR2 SYDVKM, per germline. The CDR3 region has the DNA TGTGCCAGCAGTTTCGTCCCCACTGGGGCCGGGCCTGGGGCCAACGTCCTGACTTTC. It yields the protein CASSFVPTGAGPGANVLTF.

CDR3 nucleotides: TGTGCCACCAGCAGAGATCTAGGACAAATATCCTACGAGCAGTACTTC. Translation: CATSRDLGQISYEQYF. V and J are TRBV15 and TRBJ2-7, with D perhaps TRBD1 (5 bases). CDR3 size: 16 residues. Per germline, CDR1 LNHNV and CDR2 YYDKDF (reference sequence). Trimming stripped 0 bases from V and 1 base from J, with 13 bases between.

This clonotype was detected a few times. The J gene is TRBJ1-2, the V gene TRBV12-3 or TRBV12-4, with 7 nucleotides matching TRBD1. The CDR3 has 13 amino acids. J gave up 3 bases and V 7 bases, and 5 bases lay outside the gene matches. The CDR3 loop is CASTRGDDYGYTF. The CDR3 DNA reads as TGTGCCAGCACCAGGGGGGACGACTATGGCTACACCTTC.

This clonotype was detected ten times or more. The chain has TRBV9 and TRBJ2-2; no firm D call. CDR3 length equals 13 residues. Germline lookup yields CDR1 SGDLS and CDR2 YYNGEE. Trimming removed 0 bases at V and 5 bases at J, with 5 bases between. The CDR3 region is CASSVGGTGELFF. The CDR3, as DNA: TGTGCCAGCAGCGTAGGTGGGACCGGGGAGCTGTTTTTT.

This clonotype appeared a few times. The chain links TRBV7-9 to TRBJ2-2, with D maybe TRBD1 (6 bases). The CDR3 runs 15 residues. Trimming took off 4 bases at V and 8 bases at J, with 17 bases between the two ends. Germline V gene sequence: CDR1 SEHNR, CDR2 FQNEAQ (reference sequence). The CDR3 DNA follows: TGTGCCAGCAGCTCCCACCGACAGGATGTTGGGGAGCTGTTTTTT. Protein: CASSSHRQDVGELFF.

This clonotype appeared many times. This rearrangement joins TRBV27 to TRBJ2-2, with D hard to call. V was trimmed by 7 bases and J by 4 bases, leaving 7 bases between them. The germline gives CDR1 MNHEY, CDR2 SMNVEV (reference sequence). The CDR3 runs to 12 residues. The CDR3 DNA reads TGTGCCAGCAAGCGTCCCACCGGGGAGCTGTTTTTT. Translated, it gives CASKRPTGELFF.

The chain couples TRBV10-2 to TRBJ1-4; D is perhaps TRBD1 (6 bases). Trimming shortened V by 10 bases and J by 7 bases, and 22 bases separated the two germline ends. Germline lookup yields CDR1 WSHSY and CDR2 SAAADI. CDR3 length: 15 amino acids. The CDR3 protein is CATPFYRERPEKLFF. In DNA, the CDR3 is TGCGCCACGCCATTCTACAGGGAGCGGCCTGAAAAACTGTTTTTT.

The V gene is TRBV7-9, the J gene TRBJ2-1; TRBD2 agrees at 10 bases. The germline gives CDR1 SEHNR, CDR2 FQNEAQ (reference sequence). V shed 5 bases, J shed 10 bases, and the junction held 14 bases outside the gene matches. CDR3 size: 16 residues. Here the CDR3 reads CASSPVASGGPTEQFF. CDR3 bases: TGTGCCAGCAGCCCCGTGGCTAGCGGGGGCCCAACGGAGCAGTTCTTC.

The chain uses TRBV2 and TRBJ2-7; D is unclear. The germline gives CDR1 SNHLY, CDR2 FYNNEI. CDR3 length: 13 residues. The ends were cut back, 3 bases at V and 2 bases at J, with 8 bases in the middle. CDR3 sequence reads: CASSDSRTYEQYF. The CDR3 coding sequence is TGTGCCAGCAGTGATAGCAGAACCTACGAGCAGTACTTC.

This clonotype was found a few times. The V and J genes are TRBV29-1 and TRBJ1-1; D uncertain. The germline CDR1 and CDR2 sequences are SQVTM and ANQGSEA. The CDR3 is 12 amino acids. Deletions cut 3 bases from V and 8 bases from J, with 13 bases between. The CDR3 loop is CSVEVGTVEAFF. Here the CDR3 DNA reads TGCAGCGTTGAGGTAGGAACAGTCGAAGCTTTCTTT.

The CDR3 loop reads CSALEAQGDHYGYTF. The CDR3 region has the DNA TGCAGCGCCTTGGAAGCACAGGGGGACCACTATGGCTACACCTTC. The rearrangement uses TRBV29-1 and TRBJ1-2, with TRBD1 matching over 8 bases. The V segment lost 7 bases and the J segment 3 bases; nucleotides outside the gene matches: 13. The CDR3 spans 15 residues. Germline lookup yields CDR1 SQVTM and CDR2 ANQGSEA.

This clonotype was counted many times. V gene TRBV5-1 combines with J gene TRBJ1-5; 9 nucleotides line up with TRBD1. The CDR3 has 15 amino acids. The germline gives CDR1 SGHRS, CDR2 YFSETQ. Unmatched junction bases numbered 0, after V lost 0 bases and J lost 2 bases. For the CDR3, the DNA is TGCGCCAGCAGCTTGGGACAGGGGGGCAATCAGCCCCAGCATTTT. Residues: CASSLGQGGNQPQHF.

This clonotype was detected only once. V is TRBV7-2 and J is TRBJ2-7, with TRBD2 as a possible D gene (6 bases). The V gene's germline CDR1 is SGHTA and CDR2 FQGNSA. Trimming removed 5 bases from V and 3 bases from J, with 14 bases in between. The CDR3 consists of 14 residues. In nucleotides, the CDR3 is TGTGCCAGCAGCCCACGGGACTCGGACTACGAGCAGTACTTC. Amino acids: CASSPRDSDYEQYF.

Here the CDR3 DNA reads TGTGCCAGCAGTAGTCAGGGATTGGTAGAGACCCAGTACTTC. Translated: CASSSQGLVETQYF. The rearrangement joins TRBV6-1 to TRBJ2-5; the D gene is possibly TRBD1 (5 bases). Germline lookup yields CDR1 MNHNS and CDR2 SASEGT. Trimming removed 5 bases at V and 4 bases at J, with 14 bases between. The CDR3 contains 14 residues.

Only a few counts were recorded for this clonotype. The chain employs TRBV3-1 and TRBJ2-7, with D maybe TRBD2 (5 bases). Trimming left V 2 bases short and J 2 bases short, with 13 bases between. From germline, CDR1 is LGHDT and CDR2 YNNKEL (reference sequence). The length of the CDR3 is 15 residues. The CDR3, as DNA: TGTGCCAGCAGCCAAACTGGACTTGCCCCCTACGAGCAGTACTTC. Translating it yields CASSQTGLAPYEQYF.

This clonotype was seen more than once but under ten times. The chain has TRBV7-2 and TRBJ1-1, with 11 bases lining up with TRBD1. Losses at the gene ends were 8 bases for V and 8 bases for J; bases not matched to a gene: 7. The CDR3 has 13 amino acids. Germline V gives CDR1 SGHTA, CDR2 FQGNSA. CDR3 sequence (DNA): TGTGCCAGCGGGAGGACAGGGGGCGGCGAAGCTTTCTTT. This gives the protein CASGRTGGGEAFF.

This clonotype occurred a few times. The chain recombines TRBV7-7 with TRBJ2-1; D gene ambiguous. The CDR3 totals 13 residues. The germline V gene has CDR1 SSHAT and CDR2 FNYEAQ (reference sequence). V gave up 1 base and J gave up 6 bases, with 7 bases separating them. Written as DNA, the CDR3 is TGTGCCAGCAGCTTAGAGTTTGGCAATGAGCAGTTCTTC. Protein product: CASSLEFGNEQFF.